This TCR beta chain is drawn from a study of T cell clonality in common variable immunodeficiency. Aged about 8 to 65 years, CVID subjects averaged around 43 years old. No CVID subject was ill or on immunomodulatory drugs when sampled. This clone was recorded a few times. Antigen specificity is unknown. The read gets to within 3 residues of the CDR3 end, and the germline J gene fills in the rest. Broader study findings: Shared TCRbeta clones were fewer between CVID subjects than controls. Common variable immunodeficiency TCR beta sequences reportedly had fewer deletions and N-nucleotide insertions.

The CDR3 length is 15 residues. Per germline, CDR1 MNHEY and CDR2 SVGEGT. The trim removed 5 bases at V and 4 bases at J, leaving 11 bases unmatched. Profiled with immunoSEQ multiplex PCR; TCRdb holds only in-frame clones, not every one. The repertoire consists of about 19,000 clones, none detected only once. The receptor's source is a human donor with common variable immunodeficiency. Sequenced material: peripheral blood mononuclear cells. The J gene is TRBJ2-7, the V gene TRBV6-2 or TRBV6-3; TRBD1 matches 7 bases. This CDR3 reads CASSQGTAGKYEQYF. The covered CDR3 bases are TGTGCCAGCAGTCAAGGGACAGCCGGGAAATACGAG.